This TCR beta chain emerged from a study of human CD4 T cells and Enterobacteriaceae (dated by TCRdb to 2018 to 2020). Broader findings and caveats from the paper: Reactivity of ex vivo clonotypes was inferred only by matching nucleotide sequences to CFSE-low cultures from the same donors. Ex vivo, broadly cross-reactive clonotypes were observed to appear more expanded than specific clonotypes, with 11 of 19 and about 65% of the 34 being found within the top 5%.

Memory CD4+ T cells, defined as all CD4+ cells except CD45RA+CCR7+CD95- naive cells, were FACS-sorted on a FACSAria III to over 98% purity. Healthy donor blood was obtained from blood donation centers in Switzerland. Positive selection with CD4 and CD14 magnetic microbeads was used to enrich total CD4+ T cells and monocytes. CD8+, CD14+, CD16+, CD56+, CD19+ and CD25-bright cells were excluded prior to sorting. In a couple of blood donors, total memory CD4+ T cells were sequenced directly ex vivo to assess in vivo expansion of bacteria-reactive clonotypes. Ficoll-Paque Plus was used to isolate peripheral blood mononuclear cells from donor blood. About this clone itself: Its antigen remains undetermined. Base qualities were left out, and no much larger clone turns up one base away.

Deep-level sequencing, with a detection sensitivity of one cell in 200,000, was applied to the ex vivo total memory CD4+ samples. The QIAamp DNA Micro Kit was used to extract genomic DNA from cell pellets, and the quantity and purity of the genomic DNA were checked by spectrophotometry. Amplification of TCR Vbeta CDR3 regions was performed with the immunoSEQ multiplex PCR assay. The amplicons were sequenced on the Illumina HiSeq platform. The retrieved sequences were 87 nucleotides in length and included the CDR3 region. The study's processing was this. A clonotype was defined as a unique productive TCR Vbeta nucleotide sequence and was quantified by productive template frequency from ImmunoSEQ Analyzer V3.0. A threshold set at the top 5th percentile of each frequency-ranked repertoire was used to define expanded clonotypes. Repertoire overlap was calculated as Chao-Jaccard using the R package fossil and displayed by nonmetric multidimensional scaling using the R package MASS. Imported from immuneACCESS, the table was reduced by TCRdb to in-frame sequences with V and J called. These copies leave out some clones; in studies compared against another copy, an unresolved V gene accounts for under half, and the cause of the remainder is not known. V, J and clone size were drawn from that table, and D and trimming were deduced from the DNA. This sample lists 25,000 to 35,000 clones; 70% to 85% were detected once. Together, the top ten hold about 1.5% of the sample.

Between the V and J ends, shortened by 3 bases and 5 bases respectively, the junction contains 17 bases. There are 15 amino acids in the CDR3, from cysteine to phenylalanine inclusive. Left in the record is the CDR3 DNA by itself, 45 bases read in frame from the first base. The germline V gene sets CDR1 to SGHDT and CDR2 to YYEEEE. Sequencing input: memory CD4+ T cells from blood. The cell subset or site label, as the study defines it: total memory CD4 T cells sorted directly ex vivo, unstimulated. Recombination connected TRBV5-6 to TRBJ2-5; tentative D gene TRBD1, with 5 bases matching. This TCR was sampled from a human donor in good health. The CDR3 protein: CASSSPSREGETQYF. The sequenced DNA: TGTGCCAGCAGCTCCCCGAGCAGGGAAGGGGAGACCCAGTACTTC.